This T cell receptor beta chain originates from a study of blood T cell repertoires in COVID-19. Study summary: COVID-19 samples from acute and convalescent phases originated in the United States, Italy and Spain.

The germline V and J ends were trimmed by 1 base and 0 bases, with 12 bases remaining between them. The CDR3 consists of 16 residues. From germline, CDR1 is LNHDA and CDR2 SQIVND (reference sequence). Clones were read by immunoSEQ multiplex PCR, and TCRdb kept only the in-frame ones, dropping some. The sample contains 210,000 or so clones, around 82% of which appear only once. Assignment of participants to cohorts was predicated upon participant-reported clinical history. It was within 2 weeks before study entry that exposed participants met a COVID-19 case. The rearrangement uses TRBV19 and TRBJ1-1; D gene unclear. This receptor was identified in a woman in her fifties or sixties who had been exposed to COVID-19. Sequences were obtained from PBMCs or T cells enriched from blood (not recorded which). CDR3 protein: CASSIVYPIVNTEAFF. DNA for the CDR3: TGTGCCAGTAGTATAGTCTACCCCATCGTGAACACTGAAGCTTTCTTT. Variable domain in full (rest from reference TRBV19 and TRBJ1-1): DGGITQSPKYLFRKEGQNVTLSCEQNLNHDAMYWYRQDPGQGLRLIYYSQIVNDFQKGDIAEGYSVSREKKESFPLTVTSAQKNPTAFYLCASSIVYPIVNTEAFFGQGTRLTVV.